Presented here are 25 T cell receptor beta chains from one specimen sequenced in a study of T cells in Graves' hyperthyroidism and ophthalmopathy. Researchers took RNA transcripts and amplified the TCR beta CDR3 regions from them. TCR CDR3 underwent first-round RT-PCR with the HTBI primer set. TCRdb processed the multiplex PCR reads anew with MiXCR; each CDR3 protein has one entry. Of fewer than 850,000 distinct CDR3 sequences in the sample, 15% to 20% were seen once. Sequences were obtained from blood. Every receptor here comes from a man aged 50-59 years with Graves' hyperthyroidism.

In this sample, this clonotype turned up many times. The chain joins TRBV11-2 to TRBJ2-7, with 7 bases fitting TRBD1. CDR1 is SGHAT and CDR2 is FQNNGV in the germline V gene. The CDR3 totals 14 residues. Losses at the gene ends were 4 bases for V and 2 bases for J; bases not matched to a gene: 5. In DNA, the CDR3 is TGTGCCAGCAGCTCGGGACAGCTGCCCTACGAGCAGTACTTC. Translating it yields CASSSGQLPYEQYF. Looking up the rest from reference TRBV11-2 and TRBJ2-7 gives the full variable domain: EAGVAQSPRYKIIEKRQSVAFWCNPISGHATLYWYQQILGQGPKLLIQFQNNGVVDDSQLPKDRFSAERLKGVDSTLKIQPAKLEDSAVYLCASSSGQLPYEQYFGPGTRLTVT.

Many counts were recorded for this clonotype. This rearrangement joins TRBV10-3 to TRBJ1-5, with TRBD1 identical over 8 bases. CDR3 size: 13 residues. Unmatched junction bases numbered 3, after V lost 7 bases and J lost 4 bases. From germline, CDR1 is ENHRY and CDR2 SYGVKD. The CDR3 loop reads CAITGQVNQPQHF. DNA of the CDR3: TGTGCCATCACGGGACAGGTAAATCAGCCCCAGCATTTT.

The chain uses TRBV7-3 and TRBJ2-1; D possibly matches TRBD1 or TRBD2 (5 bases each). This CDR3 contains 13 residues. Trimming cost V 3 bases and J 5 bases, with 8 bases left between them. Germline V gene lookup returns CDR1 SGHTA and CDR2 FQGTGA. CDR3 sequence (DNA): TGTGCCAGCAGCTTGGGACCACACAATGAGCAGTTCTTC. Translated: CASSLGPHNEQFF.

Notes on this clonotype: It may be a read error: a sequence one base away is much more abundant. The CDR3 protein is CASSLAIYAEAFF. Here the CDR3 DNA reads TGTGCCAGCAGCTTGGCCATATACGCTGAAGCTTTCTTT. The chain combines TRBV5-6 with TRBJ1-1; unclear D gene. With 0 bases removed from V and 6 bases from J, the gap between germline ends came to 9 bases. The CDR3 is made up of 13 amino acids. Germline V lookup: CDR1 SGHDT, CDR2 YYEEEE.

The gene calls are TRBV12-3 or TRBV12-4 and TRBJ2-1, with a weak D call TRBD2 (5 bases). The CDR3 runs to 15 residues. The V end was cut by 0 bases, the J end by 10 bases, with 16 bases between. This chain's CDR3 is CASSLAGTLATEQFF. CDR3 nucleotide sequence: TGTGCCAGCAGTTTAGCGGGTACGCTAGCCACGGAGCAGTTCTTC.

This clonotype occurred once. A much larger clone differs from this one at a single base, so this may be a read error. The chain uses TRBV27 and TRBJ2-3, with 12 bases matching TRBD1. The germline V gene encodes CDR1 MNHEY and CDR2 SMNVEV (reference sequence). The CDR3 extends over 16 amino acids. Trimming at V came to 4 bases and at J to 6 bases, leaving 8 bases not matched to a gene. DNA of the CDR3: TGTGCCAGCAGTTCCCCCCCGGGACAGGGGGCGGATACGCAGTATTTT. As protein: CASSSPPGQGADTQYF.

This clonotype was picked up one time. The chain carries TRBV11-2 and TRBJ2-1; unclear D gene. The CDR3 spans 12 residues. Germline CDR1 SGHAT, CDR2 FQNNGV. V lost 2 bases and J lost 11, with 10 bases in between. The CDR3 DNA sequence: TGTGCCAGCAGCTTATGCGGAAAAAAGCAGTTCTTC. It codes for CASSLCGKKQFF.

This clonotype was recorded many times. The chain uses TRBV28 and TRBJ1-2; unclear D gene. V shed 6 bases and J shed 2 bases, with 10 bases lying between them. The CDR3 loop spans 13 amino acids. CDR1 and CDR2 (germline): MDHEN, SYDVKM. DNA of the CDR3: TGTGCCAGCAGAAAGTCAGGAAACTATGGCTACACCTTC. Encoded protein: CASRKSGNYGYTF.

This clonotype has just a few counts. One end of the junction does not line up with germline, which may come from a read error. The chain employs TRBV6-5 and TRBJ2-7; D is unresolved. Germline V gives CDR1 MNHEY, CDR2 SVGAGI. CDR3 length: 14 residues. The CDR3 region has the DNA TGTGCCGGCAGTTACTCCGAGGACTCCTACGAGCAGTACTTC. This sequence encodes CAGSYSEDSYEQYF.

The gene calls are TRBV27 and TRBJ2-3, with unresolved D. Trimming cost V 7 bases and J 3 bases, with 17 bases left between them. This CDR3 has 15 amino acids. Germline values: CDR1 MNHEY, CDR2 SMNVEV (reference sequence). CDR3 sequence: CASTPSALSTDTQYF. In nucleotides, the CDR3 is TGTGCCAGCACCCCCAGTGCTTTATCTACAGATACGCAGTATTTT.

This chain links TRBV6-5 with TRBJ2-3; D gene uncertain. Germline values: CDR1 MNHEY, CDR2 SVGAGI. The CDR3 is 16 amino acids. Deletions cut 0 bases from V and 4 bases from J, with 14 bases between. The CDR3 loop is CASSYSLHSRADTQYF. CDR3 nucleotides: TGTGCCAGCAGTTACTCGTTGCATTCTAGGGCAGATACGCAGTATTTT.

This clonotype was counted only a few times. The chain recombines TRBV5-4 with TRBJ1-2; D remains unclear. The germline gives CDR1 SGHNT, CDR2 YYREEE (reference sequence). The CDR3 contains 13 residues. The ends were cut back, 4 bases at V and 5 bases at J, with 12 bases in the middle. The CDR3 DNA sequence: TGTGCCAGCAGCGTTGACCGGATGTATGGCTACACCTTC. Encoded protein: CASSVDRMYGYTF.

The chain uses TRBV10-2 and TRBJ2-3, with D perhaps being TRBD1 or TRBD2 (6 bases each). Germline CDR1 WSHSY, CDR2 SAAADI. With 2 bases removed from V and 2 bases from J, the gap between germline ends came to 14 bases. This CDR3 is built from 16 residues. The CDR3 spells CASSEEGEALTDTQYF. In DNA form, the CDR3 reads TGCGCCAGCAGTGAGGAGGGGGAGGCACTCACAGATACGCAGTATTTT.

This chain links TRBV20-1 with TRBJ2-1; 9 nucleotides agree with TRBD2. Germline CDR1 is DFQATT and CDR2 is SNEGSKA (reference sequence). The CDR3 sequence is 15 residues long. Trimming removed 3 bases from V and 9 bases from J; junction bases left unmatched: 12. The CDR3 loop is CSASWVVAGVSEQFF. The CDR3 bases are TGCAGTGCTAGTTGGGTAGTAGCGGGAGTTAGTGAGCAGTTCTTC.

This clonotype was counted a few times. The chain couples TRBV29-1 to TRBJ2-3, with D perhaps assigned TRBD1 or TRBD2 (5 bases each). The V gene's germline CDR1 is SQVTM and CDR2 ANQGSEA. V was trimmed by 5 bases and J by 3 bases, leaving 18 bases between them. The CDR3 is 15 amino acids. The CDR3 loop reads CSVSPGPSYTDTQYF. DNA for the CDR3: TGCAGCGTTTCCCCGGGACCCTCTTATACAGATACGCAGTATTTT.

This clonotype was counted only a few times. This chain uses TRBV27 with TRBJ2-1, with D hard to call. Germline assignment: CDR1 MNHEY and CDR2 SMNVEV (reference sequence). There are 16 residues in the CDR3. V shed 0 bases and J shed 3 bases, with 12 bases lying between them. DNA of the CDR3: TGTGCCAGCAGTTTATCGGGTTTCCCCTACTACAATGAGCAGTTCTTC. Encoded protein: CASSLSGFPYYNEQFF.

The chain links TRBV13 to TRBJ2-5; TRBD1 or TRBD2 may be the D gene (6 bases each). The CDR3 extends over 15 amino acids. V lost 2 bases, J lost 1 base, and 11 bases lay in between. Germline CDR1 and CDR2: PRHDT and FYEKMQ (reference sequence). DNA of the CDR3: TGTGCCAGCAGCTTAAGAGGGGGGTCCCAAGAGACCCAGTACTTC. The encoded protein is CASSLRGGSQETQYF. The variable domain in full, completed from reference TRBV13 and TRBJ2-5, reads AAGVIQSPRHLIKEKRETATLKCYPIPRHDTVYWYQQGPGQDPQFLISFYEKMQSDKGSIPDRFSAQQFSDYHSELNMSSLELGDSALYFCASSLRGGSQETQYFGPGTRLLVL.

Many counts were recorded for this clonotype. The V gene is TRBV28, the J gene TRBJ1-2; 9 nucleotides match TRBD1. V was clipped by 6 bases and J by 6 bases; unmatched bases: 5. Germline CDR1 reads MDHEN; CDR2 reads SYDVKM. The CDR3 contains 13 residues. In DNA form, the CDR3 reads TGTGCCAGCAGGGGGACAGGGTTGGATGGCTACACCTTC. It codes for CASRGTGLDGYTF.

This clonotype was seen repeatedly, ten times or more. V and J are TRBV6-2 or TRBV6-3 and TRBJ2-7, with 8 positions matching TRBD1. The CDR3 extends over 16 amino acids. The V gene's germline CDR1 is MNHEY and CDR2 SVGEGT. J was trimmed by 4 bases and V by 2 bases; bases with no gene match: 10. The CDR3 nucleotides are TGTGCCAGCAGTTACGAGGCGGGACAGGTGTCGTACGAGCAGTACTTC. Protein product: CASSYEAGQVSYEQYF.

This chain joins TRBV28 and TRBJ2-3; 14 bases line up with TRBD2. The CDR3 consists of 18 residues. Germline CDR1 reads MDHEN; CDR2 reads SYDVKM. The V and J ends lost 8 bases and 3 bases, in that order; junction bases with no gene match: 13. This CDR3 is CASGQRGLAGELTDTQYF. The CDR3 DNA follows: TGTGCCAGCGGACAGAGGGGACTAGCGGGGGAACTAACAGATACGCAGTATTTT.

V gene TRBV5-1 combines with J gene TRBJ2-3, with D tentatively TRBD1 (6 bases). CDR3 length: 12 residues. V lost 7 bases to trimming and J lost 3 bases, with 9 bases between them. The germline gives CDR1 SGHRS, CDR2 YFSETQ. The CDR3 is CASHRDTDTQYF. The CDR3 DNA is TGCGCCAGCCACAGGGATACAGATACGCAGTATTTT.

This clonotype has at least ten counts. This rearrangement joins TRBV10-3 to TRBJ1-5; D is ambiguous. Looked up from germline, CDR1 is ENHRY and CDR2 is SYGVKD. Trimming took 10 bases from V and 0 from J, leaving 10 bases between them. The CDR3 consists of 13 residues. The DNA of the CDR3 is TGTGCCACTAAGCTCTATAGCAATCAGCCCCAGCATTTT. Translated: CATKLYSNQPQHF.

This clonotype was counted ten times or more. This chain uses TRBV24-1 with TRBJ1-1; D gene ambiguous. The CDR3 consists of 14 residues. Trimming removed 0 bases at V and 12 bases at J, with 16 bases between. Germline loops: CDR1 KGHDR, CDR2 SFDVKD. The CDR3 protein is CATSDLFGEDGTFF. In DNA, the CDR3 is TGTGCCACCAGTGATTTGTTCGGGGAGGACGGAACTTTCTTT.

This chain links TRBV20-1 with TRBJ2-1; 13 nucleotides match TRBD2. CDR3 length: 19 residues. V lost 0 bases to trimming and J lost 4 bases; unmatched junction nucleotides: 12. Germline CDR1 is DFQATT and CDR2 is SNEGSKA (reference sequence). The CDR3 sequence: CSARDTGTSGNHPYNEQFF. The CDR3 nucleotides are TGCAGTGCTAGAGATACCGGGACTAGCGGGAATCACCCGTACAATGAGCAGTTCTTC.

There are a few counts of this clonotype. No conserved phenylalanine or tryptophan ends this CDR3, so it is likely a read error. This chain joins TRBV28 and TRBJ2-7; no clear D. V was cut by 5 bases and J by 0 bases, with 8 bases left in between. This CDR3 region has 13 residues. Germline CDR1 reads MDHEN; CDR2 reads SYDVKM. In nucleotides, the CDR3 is TGTGCCAGCAGTGTACAGAACTCCTACGAGCAGTACCTC. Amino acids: CASSVQNSYEQYL.